This T cell receptor beta chain was documented in a study of T cell repertoires in cytomegalovirus infection. Study background: Indicated by public TCR beta signatures were CMV infection and matching HLA type.

From the reads, TCRdb called clonotypes with MiXCR, one entry per CDR3 protein. The sample carries about 920,000 distinct CDR3 sequences, 31% recorded once. The germline gives CDR1 MNHEY, CDR2 SVGAGI. The ends were cut back, 0 bases at V and 0 bases at J, with 6 bases in the middle. The CDR3 has 15 residues. Note on this clonotype: Its cognate antigen is unknown.

The sample was cultured CD8+ T cells from PBMCs, taken from culture after CMV antigen stimulation. The receptor was isolated from a human donor in good health (CMV status not recorded). Some clones in this sample may be carry-over from other donors' samples. The J gene is TRBJ1-3, the V gene TRBV6-5, with D uncertain. The CDR3 DNA reads TGTGCCAGCAGTTACTCGATATCCTCTGGAAACACCATATATTTT. Protein: CASSYSISSGNTIYF.